The next 4 T cell receptor beta chains were all read from a single sample in a study of OX40 agonist ivuxolimab in advanced cancers. Produced via immunoSEQ multiplex PCR; TCRdb's table is partial and in-frame only. The sample has approximately 13,000 clones, approximately 80% seen once. Sequenced material: CD4+ or CD8+ T cells sorted from blood, taken in a trial of the OX40 agonist ivuxolimab. The source of these receptors is an adult with an advanced solid tumor such as melanoma, head and neck, liver or kidney cancer.

V gene TRBV6-5 combines with J gene TRBJ2-7; 9 nucleotides match TRBD1. V shed 2 bases, J shed 0 bases, and the junction held 5 bases outside the gene matches. From germline, CDR1 is MNHEY and CDR2 SVGAGI. The CDR3 sequence is 16 residues long. As DNA, the CDR3 is TGTGCCAGCAGTTACACGGACAGGGGCCTCTCCTACGAGCAGTACTTC. Protein product: CASSYTDRGLSYEQYF.

V usage is TRBV6-5 and J usage is TRBJ2-7; possible D gene TRBD2, 5 bases. Germline V gene lookup returns CDR1 MNHEY and CDR2 SVGAGI. The V end was cut by 6 bases, the J end by 0 bases, with 9 bases between. The CDR3 has 13 residues. Here the CDR3 reads CASRTTSSYEQYF. The CDR3 DNA reads as TGTGCCAGCAGGACTACTTCCTCCTACGAGCAGTACTTC.

The CDR3 spells CASSLLSGYETQYF. The CDR3 DNA follows: TGTGCCAGCAGCTTACTATCTGGGTATGAGACCCAGTACTTC. The rearrangement joins TRBV11-1 to TRBJ2-5; unclear D gene. Trimming left V 2 bases short and J 5 bases short, with 12 bases between. The CDR3 extends over 14 amino acids. The germline gives CDR1 SGHAT, CDR2 FQDESV (reference sequence).

This rearrangement joins TRBV13 to TRBJ1-6; possible D gene TRBD1, 6 bases. The CDR3 totals 16 residues. The V gene lost 4 bases and the J gene lost 5 bases, with 15 bases spanning the gap. Germline V CDR1 and CDR2: PRHDT, FYEKMQ (reference sequence). CDR3 DNA sequence: TGTGCCAGCAGCTCCGAAATGGACAGCCATAATTCACCCCTCCACTTT. It is translated as CASSSEMDSHNSPLHF. The whole variable domain, filled in from reference TRBV13 and TRBJ1-6, reads AAGVIQSPRHLIKEKRETATLKCYPIPRHDTVYWYQQGPGQDPQFLISFYEKMQSDKGSIPDRFSAQQFSDYHSELNMSSLELGDSALYFCASSSEMDSHNSPLHFGNGTRLTVT.